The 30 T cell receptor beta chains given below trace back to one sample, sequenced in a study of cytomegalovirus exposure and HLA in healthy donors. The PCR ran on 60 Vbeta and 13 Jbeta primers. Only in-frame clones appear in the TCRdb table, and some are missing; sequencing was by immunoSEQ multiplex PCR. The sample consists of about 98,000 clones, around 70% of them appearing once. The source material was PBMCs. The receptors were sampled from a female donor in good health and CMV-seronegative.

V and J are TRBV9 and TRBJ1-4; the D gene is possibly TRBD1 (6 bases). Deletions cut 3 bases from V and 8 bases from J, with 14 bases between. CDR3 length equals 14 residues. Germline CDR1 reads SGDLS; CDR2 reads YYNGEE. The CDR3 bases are TGTGCCAGCAGCGCCTTAGACAGGAGCGAAAAACTGTTTTTT. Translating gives CASSALDRSEKLFF. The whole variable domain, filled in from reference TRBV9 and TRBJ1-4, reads DSGVTQTPKHLITATGQRVTLRCSPRSGDLSVYWYQQSLDQGLQFLIQYYNGEERAKGNILERFSAQQFPDLHSELNLSSLELGDSALYFCASSALDRSEKLFFGSGTQLSVL.

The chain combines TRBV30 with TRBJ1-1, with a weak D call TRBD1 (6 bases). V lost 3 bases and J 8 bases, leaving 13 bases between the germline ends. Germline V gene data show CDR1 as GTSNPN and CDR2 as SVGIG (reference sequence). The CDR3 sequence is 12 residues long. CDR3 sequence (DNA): TGTGCCTGGAGCGCCCTGAGGGGGGAAGCTTTCTTT. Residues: CAWSALRGEAFF.

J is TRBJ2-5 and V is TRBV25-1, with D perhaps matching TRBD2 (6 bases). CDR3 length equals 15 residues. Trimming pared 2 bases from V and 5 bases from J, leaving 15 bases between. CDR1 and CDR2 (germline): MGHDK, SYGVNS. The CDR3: CASSEAGYRGETQYF. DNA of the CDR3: TGTGCCAGCAGTGAAGCAGGATACCGGGGGGAGACCCAGTACTTC.

CDR3 residues: CASSSASAGVEKLFF. The CDR3 DNA follows: TGTGCCAGCAGCTCAGCATCGGCAGGGGTTGAAAAACTGTTTTTT. This rearrangement joins TRBV11-2 to TRBJ1-4; perhaps TRBD1 as D (6 bases). V lost 4 bases, J lost 7 bases, and 16 bases lay in between. Germline assignment: CDR1 SGHAT and CDR2 FQNNGV. This CDR3 has 15 residues. Filled out from reference TRBV11-2 and TRBJ1-4, the complete variable domain reads EAGVAQSPRYKIIEKRQSVAFWCNPISGHATLYWYQQILGQGPKLLIQFQNNGVVDDSQLPKDRFSAERLKGVDSTLKIQPAKLEDSAVYLCASSSASAGVEKLFFGSGTQLSVL.

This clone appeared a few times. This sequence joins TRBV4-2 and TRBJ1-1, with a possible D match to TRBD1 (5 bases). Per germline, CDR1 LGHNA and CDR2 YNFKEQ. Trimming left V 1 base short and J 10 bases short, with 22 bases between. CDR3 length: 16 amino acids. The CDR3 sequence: CASSQGSVVGLQGAFF. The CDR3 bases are TGTGCCAGCAGCCAAGGTTCTGTTGTTGGTCTCCAGGGAGCTTTCTTT.

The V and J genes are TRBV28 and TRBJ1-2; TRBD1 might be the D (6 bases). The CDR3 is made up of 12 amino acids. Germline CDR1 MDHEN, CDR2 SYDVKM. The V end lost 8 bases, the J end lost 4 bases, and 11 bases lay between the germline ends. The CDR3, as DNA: TGTGCCAGCCTACTGGACAGCTATGGCTACACCTTC. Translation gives CASLLDSYGYTF.

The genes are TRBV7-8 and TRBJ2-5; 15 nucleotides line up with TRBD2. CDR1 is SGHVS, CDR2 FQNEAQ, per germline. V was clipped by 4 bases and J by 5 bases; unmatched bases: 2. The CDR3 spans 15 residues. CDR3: CASSYGTSGRETQYF. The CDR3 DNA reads TGTGCCAGCAGCTACGGGACTAGCGGGAGGGAGACCCAGTACTTC.

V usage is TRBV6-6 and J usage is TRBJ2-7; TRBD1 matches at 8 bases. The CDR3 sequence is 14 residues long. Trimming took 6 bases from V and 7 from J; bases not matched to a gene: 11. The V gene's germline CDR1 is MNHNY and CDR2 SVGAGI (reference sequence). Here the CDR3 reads CASRTDRAGEEQYF. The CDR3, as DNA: TGTGCCAGCAGAACGGACAGGGCCGGCGAAGAGCAGTACTTC.

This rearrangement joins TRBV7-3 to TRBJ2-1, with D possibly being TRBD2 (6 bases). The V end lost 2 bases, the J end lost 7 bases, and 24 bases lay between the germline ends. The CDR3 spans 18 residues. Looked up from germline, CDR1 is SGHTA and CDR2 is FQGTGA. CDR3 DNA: TGTGCCAGCAGCTTAGCACCCCTGACGGGAGAAGGAGGGAATGAGCAGTTCTTC. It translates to CASSLAPLTGEGGNEQFF.

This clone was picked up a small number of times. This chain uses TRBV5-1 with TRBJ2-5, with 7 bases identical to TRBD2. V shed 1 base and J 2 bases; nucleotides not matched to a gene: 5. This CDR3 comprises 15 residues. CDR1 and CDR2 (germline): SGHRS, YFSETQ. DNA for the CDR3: TGCGCCAGCAGCTTGATGACTAGCCCACAAGAGACCCAGTACTTC. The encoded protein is CASSLMTSPQETQYF.

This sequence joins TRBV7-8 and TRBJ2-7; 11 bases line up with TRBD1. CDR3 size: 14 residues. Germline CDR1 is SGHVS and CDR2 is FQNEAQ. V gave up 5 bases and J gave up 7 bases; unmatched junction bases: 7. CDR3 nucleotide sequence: TGTGCCAGCAGCGTCGGACAGGGGGCCGGTGAGCAGTACTTC. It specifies CASSVGQGAGEQYF. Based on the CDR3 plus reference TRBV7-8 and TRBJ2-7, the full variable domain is GAGVSQSPRYKVAKRGQDVALRCDPISGHVSLFWYQQALGQGPEFLTYFQNEAQLDKSGLPSDRFFAERPEGSVSTLKIQRTQQEDSAVYLCASSVGQGAGEQYFGPGTRLTVT.

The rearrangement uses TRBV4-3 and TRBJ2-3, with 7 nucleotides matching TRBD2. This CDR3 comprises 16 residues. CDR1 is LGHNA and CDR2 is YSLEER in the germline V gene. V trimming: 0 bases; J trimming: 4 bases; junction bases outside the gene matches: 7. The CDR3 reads CASSQDLTGGADTQYF. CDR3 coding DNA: TGCGCCAGCAGCCAAGATCTAACGGGAGGAGCAGATACGCAGTATTTT.

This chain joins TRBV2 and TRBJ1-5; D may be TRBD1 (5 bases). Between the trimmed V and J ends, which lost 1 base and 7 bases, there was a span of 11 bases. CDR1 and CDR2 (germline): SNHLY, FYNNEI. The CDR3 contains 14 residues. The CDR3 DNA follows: TGTGCCAGCAGTGAAGGGACACTCAGGCAGCCCCAGCATTTT. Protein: CASSEGTLRQPQHF.

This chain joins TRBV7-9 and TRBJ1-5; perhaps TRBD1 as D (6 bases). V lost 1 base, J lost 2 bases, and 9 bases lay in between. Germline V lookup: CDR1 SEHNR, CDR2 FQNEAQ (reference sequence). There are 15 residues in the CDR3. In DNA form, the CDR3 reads TGTGCCAGCAGCTTAGTCAGGGGCGGCAATCAGCCCCAGCATTTT. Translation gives CASSLVRGGNQPQHF.

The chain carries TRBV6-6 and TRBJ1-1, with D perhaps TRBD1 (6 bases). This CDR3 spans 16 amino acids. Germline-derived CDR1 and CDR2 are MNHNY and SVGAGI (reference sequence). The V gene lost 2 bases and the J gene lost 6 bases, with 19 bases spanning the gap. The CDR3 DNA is TGTGCCAGCAGTTACGGGACCGGGACATTGGTCTCTGAAGCTTTCTTT. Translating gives CASSYGTGTLVSEAFF.

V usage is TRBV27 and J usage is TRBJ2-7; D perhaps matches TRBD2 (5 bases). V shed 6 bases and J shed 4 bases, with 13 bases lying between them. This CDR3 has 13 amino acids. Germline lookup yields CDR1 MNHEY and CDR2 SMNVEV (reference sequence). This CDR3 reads CASRRVGSYEQYF. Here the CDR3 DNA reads TGTGCCAGCAGGCGAGTGGGGAGTTACGAGCAGTACTTC.

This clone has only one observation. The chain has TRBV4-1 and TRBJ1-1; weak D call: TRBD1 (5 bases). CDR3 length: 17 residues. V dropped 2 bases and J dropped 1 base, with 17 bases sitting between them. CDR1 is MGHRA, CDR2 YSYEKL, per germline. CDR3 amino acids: CASSQFIQGNENTEAFF. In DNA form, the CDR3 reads TGCGCCAGCAGCCAATTCATTCAGGGTAATGAGAACACTGAAGCTTTCTTT.

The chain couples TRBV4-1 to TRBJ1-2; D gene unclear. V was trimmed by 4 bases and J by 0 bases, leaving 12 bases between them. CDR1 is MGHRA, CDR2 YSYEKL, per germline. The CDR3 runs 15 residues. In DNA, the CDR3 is TGCGCCAGCAGCCCGAGGGCCGGAGCTAACTATGGCTACACCTTC. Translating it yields CASSPRAGANYGYTF.

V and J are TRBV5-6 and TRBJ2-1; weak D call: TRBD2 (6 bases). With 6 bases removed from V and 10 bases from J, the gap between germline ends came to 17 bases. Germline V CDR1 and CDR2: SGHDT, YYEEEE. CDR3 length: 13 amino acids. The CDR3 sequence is CASTPGGRGEQFF. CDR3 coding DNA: TGTGCCAGCACCCCGGGTGGGCGGGGAGAGCAGTTCTTC.

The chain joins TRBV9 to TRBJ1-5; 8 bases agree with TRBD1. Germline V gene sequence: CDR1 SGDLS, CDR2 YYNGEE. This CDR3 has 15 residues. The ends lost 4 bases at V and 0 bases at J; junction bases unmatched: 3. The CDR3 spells CASSPDRDSNQPQHF. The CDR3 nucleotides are TGTGCCAGCAGCCCGGACAGGGATAGCAATCAGCCCCAGCATTTT.

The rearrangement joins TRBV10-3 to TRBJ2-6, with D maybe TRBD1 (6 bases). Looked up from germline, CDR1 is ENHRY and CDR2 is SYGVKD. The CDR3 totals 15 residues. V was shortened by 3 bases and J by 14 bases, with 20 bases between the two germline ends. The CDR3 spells CAISDSKTGRSFLTF. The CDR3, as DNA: TGTGCCATCAGTGACTCCAAGACAGGCCGCTCATTCCTGACTTTC.

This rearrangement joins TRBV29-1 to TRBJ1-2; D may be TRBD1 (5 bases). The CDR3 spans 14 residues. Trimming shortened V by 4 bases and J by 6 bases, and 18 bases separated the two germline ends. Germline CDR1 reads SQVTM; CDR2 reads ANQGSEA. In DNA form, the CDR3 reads TGCAGCGTTGTGGGCTCGGACACGGAACATGGCTACACCTTC. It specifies CSVVGSDTEHGYTF. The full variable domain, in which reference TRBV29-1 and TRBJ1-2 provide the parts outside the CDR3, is SAVISQKPSRDICQRGTSLTIQCQVDSQVTMMFWYRQQPGQSLTLIATANQGSEATYESGFVIDKFPISRPNLTFSTLTVSNMSPEDSSIYLCSVVGSDTEHGYTFGSGTRLTVV.

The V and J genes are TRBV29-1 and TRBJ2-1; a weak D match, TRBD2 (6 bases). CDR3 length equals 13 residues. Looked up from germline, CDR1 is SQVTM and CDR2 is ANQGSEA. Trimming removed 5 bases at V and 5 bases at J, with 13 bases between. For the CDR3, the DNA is TGCAGCGTTAGGAGCGGGCAAGACAATGAGCAGTTCTTC. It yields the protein CSVRSGQDNEQFF.

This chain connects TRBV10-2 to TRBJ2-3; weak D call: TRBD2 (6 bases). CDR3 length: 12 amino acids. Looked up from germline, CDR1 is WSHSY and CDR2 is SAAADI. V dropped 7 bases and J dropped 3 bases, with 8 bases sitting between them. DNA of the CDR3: TGCGCCAGCAATCGGGGGACAGATACGCAGTATTTT. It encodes CASNRGTDTQYF.

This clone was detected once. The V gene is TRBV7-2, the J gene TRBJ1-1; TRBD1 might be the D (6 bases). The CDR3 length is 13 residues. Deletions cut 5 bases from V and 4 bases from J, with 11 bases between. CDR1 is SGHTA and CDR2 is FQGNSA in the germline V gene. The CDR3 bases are TGTGCCAGCAGCCCGGACAGACTCACTGAAGCTTTCTTT. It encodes CASSPDRLTEAFF.

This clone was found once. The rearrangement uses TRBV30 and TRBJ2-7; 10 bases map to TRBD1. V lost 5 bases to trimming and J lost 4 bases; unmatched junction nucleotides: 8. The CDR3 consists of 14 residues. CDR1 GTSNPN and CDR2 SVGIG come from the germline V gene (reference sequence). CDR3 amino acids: CAWGPRTGGYEQYF. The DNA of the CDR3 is TGTGCCTGGGGTCCAAGGACAGGGGGATACGAGCAGTACTTC.

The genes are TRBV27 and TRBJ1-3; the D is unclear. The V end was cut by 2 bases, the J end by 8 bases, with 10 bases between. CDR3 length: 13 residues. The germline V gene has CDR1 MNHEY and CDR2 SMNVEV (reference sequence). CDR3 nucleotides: TGTGCCAGCAGTTTAAACGGGGAAGACACCATATATTTT. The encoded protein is CASSLNGEDTIYF.

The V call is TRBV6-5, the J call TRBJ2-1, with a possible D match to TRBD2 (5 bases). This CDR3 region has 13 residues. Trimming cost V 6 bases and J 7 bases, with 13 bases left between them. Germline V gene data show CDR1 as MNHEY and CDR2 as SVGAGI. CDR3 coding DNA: TGTGCCAGCAGATTCACTAGGGCGAATGAGCAGTTCTTC. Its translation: CASRFTRANEQFF.

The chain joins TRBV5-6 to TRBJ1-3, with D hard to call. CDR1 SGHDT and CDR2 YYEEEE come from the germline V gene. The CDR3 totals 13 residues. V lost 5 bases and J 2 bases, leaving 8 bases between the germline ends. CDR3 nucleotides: TGTGCCAGCAGTAGAACAGCTGGAAACACCATATATTTT. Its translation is CASSRTAGNTIYF.

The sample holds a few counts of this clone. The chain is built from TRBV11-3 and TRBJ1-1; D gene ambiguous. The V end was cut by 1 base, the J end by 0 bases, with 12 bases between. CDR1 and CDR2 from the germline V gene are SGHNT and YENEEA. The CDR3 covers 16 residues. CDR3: CASSLGYAEMNTEAFF. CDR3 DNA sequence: TGTGCCAGCAGCTTAGGCTACGCGGAAATGAACACTGAAGCTTTCTTT.